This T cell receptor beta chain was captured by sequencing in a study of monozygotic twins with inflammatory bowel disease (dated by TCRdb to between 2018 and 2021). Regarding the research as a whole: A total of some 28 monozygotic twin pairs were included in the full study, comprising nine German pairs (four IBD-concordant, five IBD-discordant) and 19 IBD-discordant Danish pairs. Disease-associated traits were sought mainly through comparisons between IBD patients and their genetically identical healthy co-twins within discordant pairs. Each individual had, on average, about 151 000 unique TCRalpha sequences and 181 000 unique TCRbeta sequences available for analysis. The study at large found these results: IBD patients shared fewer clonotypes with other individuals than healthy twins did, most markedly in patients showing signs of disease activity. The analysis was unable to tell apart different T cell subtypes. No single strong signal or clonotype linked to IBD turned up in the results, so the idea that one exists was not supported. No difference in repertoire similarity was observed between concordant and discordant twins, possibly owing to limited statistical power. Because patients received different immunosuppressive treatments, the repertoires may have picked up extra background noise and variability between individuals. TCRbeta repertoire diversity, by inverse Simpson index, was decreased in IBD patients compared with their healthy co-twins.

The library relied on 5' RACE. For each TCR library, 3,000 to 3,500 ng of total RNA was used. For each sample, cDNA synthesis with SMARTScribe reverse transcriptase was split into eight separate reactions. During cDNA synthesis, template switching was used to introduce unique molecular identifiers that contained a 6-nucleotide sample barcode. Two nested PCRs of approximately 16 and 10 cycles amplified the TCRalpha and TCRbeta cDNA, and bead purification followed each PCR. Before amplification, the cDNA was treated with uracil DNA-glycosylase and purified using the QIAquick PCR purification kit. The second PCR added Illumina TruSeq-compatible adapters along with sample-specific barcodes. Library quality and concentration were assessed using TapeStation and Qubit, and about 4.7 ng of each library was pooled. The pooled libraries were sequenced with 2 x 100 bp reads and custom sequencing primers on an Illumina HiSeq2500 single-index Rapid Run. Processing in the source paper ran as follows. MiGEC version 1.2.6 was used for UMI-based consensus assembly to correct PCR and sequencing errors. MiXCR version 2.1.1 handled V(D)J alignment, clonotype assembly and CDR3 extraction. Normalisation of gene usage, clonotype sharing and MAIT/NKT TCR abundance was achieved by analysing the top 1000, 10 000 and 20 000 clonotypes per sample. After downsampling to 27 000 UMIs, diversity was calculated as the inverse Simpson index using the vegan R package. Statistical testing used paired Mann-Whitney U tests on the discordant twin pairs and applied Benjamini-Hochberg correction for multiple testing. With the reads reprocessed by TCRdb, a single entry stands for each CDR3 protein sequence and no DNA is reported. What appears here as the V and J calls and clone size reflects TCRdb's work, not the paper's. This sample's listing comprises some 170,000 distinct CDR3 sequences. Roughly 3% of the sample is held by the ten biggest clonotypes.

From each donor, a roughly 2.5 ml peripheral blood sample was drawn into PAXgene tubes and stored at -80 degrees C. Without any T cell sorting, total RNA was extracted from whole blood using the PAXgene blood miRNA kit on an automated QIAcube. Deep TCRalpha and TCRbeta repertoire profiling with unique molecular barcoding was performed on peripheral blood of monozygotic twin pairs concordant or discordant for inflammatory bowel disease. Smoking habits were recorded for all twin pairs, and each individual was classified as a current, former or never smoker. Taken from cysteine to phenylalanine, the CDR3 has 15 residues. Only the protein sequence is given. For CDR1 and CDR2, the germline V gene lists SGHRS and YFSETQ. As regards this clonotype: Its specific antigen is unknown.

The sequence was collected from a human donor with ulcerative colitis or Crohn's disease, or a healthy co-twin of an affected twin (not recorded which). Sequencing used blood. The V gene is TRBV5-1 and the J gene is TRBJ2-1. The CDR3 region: CASSSGRSSYNEQFF.